Listed below are T cell receptor beta chains from one sample, sequenced in a study of naive and memory T cell subsets. TCRdb called the UMI-ligation and nested PCR reads again in MiXCR, with one record for every CDR3 protein. Of tens of thousands of distinct CDR3 sequences in the sample, 11% were seen once. The sequenced sample was naive CD4+ T cells from blood. Receptors were obtained from a human donor in good health. CDR3s include the opening cysteine and the closing phenylalanine or tryptophan. D genes are given only for firm matches. Size values are once, few and many counts, or a class for expanded clones, and some rows have none.

>-|TRBJ2-3|TRBV7-9|TRBD2
TGTGCCAGCAGAGATAGCGGGGGAGCAGATACGCAGTATTTT
CASRDSGGADTQYF
>-|TRBJ2-3|TRBV7-2|-
TGTGCCAGCAGCTTGGCGGGGAGATTCACAGATACGCAGTATTTT
CASSLAGRFTDTQYF
>-|TRBJ2-3|TRBV7-6|TRBD2
TGTGCCAGCAGCTCTCTAGCGGGGCCCTTCACAGATACGCAGTATTTT
CASSSLAGPFTDTQYF
>-|TRBJ2-2|TRBV15|-
TGTGCCACCAGCAGCCCCGATCTCAGGCGTTACACCGGGGAGCTGTTTTTT
CATSSPDLRRYTGELFF
>few|TRBJ2-4|TRBV12-3/TRBV12-4|-
TGTGCCAGCAGTTTCGAGAAAAACATTCAGTACTTC
CASSFEKNIQYF
>many|TRBJ1-1|TRBV13|TRBD1
TGTGCCAGCAGCCGGGACAGAAACACTGAAGCTTTCTTT
CASSRDRNTEAFF
>-|TRBJ2-7|TRBV5-6|TRBD1
TGTGCCAGCAGCCCCCGGAAGGGACAGGCGAGCTCCTACGAGCAGTACTTC
CASSPRKGQASSYEQYF
>few|TRBJ2-7|TRBV12-3/TRBV12-4|-
TGTGCCAGCAGTTTTGCGGGACAGAACTACGAGCAGTACTTC
CASSFAGQNYEQYF
>few|TRBJ2-7|TRBV7-6|-
TGTGCCAGCAGCTTAGATACCGGGACCTCCGAGCAGTACTTC
CASSLDTGTSEQYF
>-|TRBJ2-7|TRBV20-1|TRBD1
TGCAGTGCCATCTCAGGGGGCGGGAACGAGCAGTACTTC
CSAISGGGNEQYF
>many|TRBJ2-3|TRBV7-6|TRBD2
TGTGCCAGCGAAACACCCGGTCGAAAGTTAGCGGGGGGGCAAAGCACAGATACGCAGTATTTT
CASETPGRKLAGGQSTDTQYF
>few|TRBJ1-1|TRBV12-3/TRBV12-4|-
TGTGCCAGCAGTTTAGGTCCAGGGTCTGTGAACACTGAAGCTTTCTTT
CASSLGPGSVNTEAFF
>-|TRBJ1-4|TRBV7-2|-
TGTGCCAGCAGCTTACGAGGAATGTCTAATGAAAAACTGTTTTTT
CASSLRGMSNEKLFF
>-|TRBJ1-5|TRBV12-3/TRBV12-4|TRBD1
TGTGCCAGCAGACTAACAGGGGCGCAAAATCAGCCCCAGCATTTT
CASRLTGAQNQPQHF
>many|TRBJ1-2|TRBV6-2/TRBV6-3|-
TGTGCCAGCAGAGCAGGCGCCGTTGAAAATGGCTACACCTTC
CASRAGAVENGYTF
>few|TRBJ2-1|TRBV10-3|TRBD2
TGTGCCATCAGCCAAATACTAGCGGGGAGCTCCTACAATGAGCAGTTCTTC
CAISQILAGSSYNEQFF
>few|TRBJ1-4|TRBV7-9|-
TGTGCCAGCAGCTTAGGGGCAGTTAATGAAAAACTGTTTTTT
CASSLGAVNEKLFF
>few|TRBJ1-1|TRBV9|-
TGTGCCAGCAGCGTAGGCGACGTGCCCAACACTGAAGCTTTCTTT
CASSVGDVPNTEAFF
>many|TRBJ2-1|TRBV6-2/TRBV6-3|TRBD2
TGTGCCAGCAGTTACCGGGGGGGTGAGCAGTTCTTC
CASSYRGGEQFF
>-|TRBJ1-5|TRBV6-2/TRBV6-3|-
TGTGCCAGCAGCTCCGGATCCCTTTTCCAGAATCAGCCCCAGCATTTT
CASSSGSLFQNQPQHF
>many|TRBJ2-7|TRBV6-6|TRBD1
TGTGCCAGCAGTCCTACCTTCCAGGGACAGGGTGTGAGCGAGCAGTACTTC
CASSPTFQGQGVSEQYF
>few|TRBJ1-1|TRBV6-5|-
TGTGCCAGCAGTCCCGTTCCAGGAGTTGAAGCTTTCTTT
CASSPVPGVEAFF
>few|TRBJ2-6|TRBV28|-
TGTGCCAGCAGGCCCCTAAAAGGCGCCTCTGGGGCCAACGTCCTGACTTTC
CASRPLKGASGANVLTF
>-|TRBJ2-1|TRBV10-3|TRBD2
TGTGCCATCACTAGCGGGTCCTACAATGAGCAGTTCTTC
CAITSGSYNEQFF
>-|TRBJ2-5|TRBV25-1|TRBD2
TGTGCCAGCGGCCCTAGCGGGGGAGGGGAGACCCAGTACTTC
CASGPSGGGETQYF
>-|TRBJ1-5|TRBV20-1|TRBD1
TGCAGTGCGGTCAGGGGACAGGGGAATCAGCCCCAGCATTTT
CSAVRGQGNQPQHF